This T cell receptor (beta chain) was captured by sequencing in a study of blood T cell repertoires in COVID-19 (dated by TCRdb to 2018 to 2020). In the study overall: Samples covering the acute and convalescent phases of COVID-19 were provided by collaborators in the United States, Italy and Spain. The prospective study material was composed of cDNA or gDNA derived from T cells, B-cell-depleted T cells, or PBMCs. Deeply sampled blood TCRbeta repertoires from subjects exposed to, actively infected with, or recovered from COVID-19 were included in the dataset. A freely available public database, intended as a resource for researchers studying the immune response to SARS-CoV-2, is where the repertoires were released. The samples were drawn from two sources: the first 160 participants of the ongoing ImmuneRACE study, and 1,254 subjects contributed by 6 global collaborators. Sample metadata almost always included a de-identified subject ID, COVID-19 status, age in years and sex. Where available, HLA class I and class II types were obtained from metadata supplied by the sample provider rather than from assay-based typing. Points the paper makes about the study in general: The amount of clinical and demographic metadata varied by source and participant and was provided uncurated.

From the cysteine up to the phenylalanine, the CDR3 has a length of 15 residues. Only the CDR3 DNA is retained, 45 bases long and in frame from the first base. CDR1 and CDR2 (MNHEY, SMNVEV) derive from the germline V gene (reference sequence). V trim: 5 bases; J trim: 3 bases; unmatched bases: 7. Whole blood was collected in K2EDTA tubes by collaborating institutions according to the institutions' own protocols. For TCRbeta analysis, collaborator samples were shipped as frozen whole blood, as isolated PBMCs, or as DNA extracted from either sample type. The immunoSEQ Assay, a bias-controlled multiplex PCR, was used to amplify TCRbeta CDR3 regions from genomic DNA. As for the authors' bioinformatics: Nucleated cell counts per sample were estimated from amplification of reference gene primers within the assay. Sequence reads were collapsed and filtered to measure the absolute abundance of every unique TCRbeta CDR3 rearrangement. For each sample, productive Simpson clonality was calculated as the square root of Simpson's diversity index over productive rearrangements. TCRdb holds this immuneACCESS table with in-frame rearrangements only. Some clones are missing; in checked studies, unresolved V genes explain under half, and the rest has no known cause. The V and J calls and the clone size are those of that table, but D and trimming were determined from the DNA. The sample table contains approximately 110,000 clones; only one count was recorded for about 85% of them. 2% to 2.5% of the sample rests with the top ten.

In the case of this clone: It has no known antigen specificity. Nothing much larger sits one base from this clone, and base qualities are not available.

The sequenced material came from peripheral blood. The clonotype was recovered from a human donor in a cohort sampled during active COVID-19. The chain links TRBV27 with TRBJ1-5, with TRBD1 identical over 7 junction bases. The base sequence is TGTGCCAGCAGTCCAGCCGGGACAGTCAATCAGCCCCAGCATTTT. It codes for CASSPAGTVNQPQHF.